The sequence of this T cell receptor (beta chain) was determined in a study of shared clonotypes between healthy human individuals. Study-wide results and caveats: Across subsets, estimated richness was generally greater for naive than for memory populations.

About this clone: What it binds is not known.

The donors were all Caucasian adults (living in Nashville, Tennessee). From CD4+ cells came CD45RA+ naive and CD45RA-negative memory subsets. Clones were sequenced by immunoSEQ multiplex PCR, and TCRdb holds only the in-frame ones, with some missing. The top ten hold 1% to 1.5% of the sample, which has over a million clones, roughly 96% seen once. This receptor was identified in a man aged 30 to 39 in good health. Sequenced: naive CD4+ T cells sorted from blood. The subset is: CD45RA+ positively selected.

CDR3 nucleotides: TGTGCCACCAGCAGAGTCCGGGACAGGGATGAAAAACTGTTTTTT. This gives the protein CATSRVRDRDEKLFF. The chain has TRBV15 and TRBJ1-4; TRBD1 matches 9 bases. The length of the CDR3 is 15 residues. The V segment lost 1 base and the J segment 6 bases; nucleotides outside the gene matches: 3. Looked up from germline, CDR1 is LNHNV and CDR2 is YYDKDF (reference sequence).